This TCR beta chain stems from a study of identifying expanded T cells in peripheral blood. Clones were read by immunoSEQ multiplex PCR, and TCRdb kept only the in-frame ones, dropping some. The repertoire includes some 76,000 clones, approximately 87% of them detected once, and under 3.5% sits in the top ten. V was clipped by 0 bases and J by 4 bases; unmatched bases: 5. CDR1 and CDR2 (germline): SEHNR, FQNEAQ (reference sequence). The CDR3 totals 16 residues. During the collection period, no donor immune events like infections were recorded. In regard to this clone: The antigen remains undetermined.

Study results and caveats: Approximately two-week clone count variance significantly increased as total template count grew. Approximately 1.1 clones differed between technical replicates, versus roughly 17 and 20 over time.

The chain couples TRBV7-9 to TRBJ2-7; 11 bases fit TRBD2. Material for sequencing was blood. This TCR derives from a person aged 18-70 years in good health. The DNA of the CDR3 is TGTGCCAGCAGCTTAGCCACTAGCGGGGGTTTTTACGAGCAGTACTTC. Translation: CASSLATSGGFYEQYF.